This T cell receptor (beta chain) is drawn from a study of cytomegalovirus exposure and HLA in healthy donors. Deletions cut 7 bases from V and 0 bases from J, with 16 bases between. Germline values: CDR1 SQVTM, CDR2 ANQGSEA. CDR3 length equals 14 residues. PCR was performed using 60 Vbeta and 13 Jbeta primers. Sequenced by immunoSEQ multiplex PCR; TCRdb stores in-frame clones only, minus some. The repertoire includes about 37,000 clones, 74% of them detected once, and 6.3% sits in the top ten. The sequencing input was PBMCs. This sequence joins TRBV29-1 and TRBJ2-7; the D is unclear. The clonotype originates from a man aged 25-40 years in good health and CMV-seronegative. CDR3 coding DNA: TGCAGCGCAATGGGCCAGGCAAACTCCTACGAGCAGTACTTC. Translated, it gives CSAMGQANSYEQYF.